What follows describes a single T cell receptor (beta chain). TCRdb's copy holds only in-frame clones and misses some; the assay was immunoSEQ multiplex PCR. Among about 87,000 clones listed, approximately 82% were seen once. The source of the sample is a study of OX40 agonist ivuxolimab in advanced cancers. CDR3 length: 15 amino acids. Trimming removed 3 bases from V and 4 bases from J; junction bases left unmatched: 8. CDR1 LNHNV and CDR2 YYDKDF come from the germline V gene (reference sequence). The chain employs TRBV15 and TRBJ1-1; 7 nucleotides line up with TRBD1. The clonotype comes from an adult with an advanced solid tumor such as melanoma, head and neck, liver or kidney cancer. The input for sequencing was CD4+ or CD8+ T cells sorted from blood, taken in a trial of the OX40 agonist ivuxolimab. This CDR3 reads CATSSTGAGGTEAFF. For the CDR3, the DNA is TGTGCCACCAGCAGCACGGGGGCAGGGGGCACTGAAGCTTTCTTT.